Detailed here is one T cell receptor (beta chain). Its antigen has not been determined. Base-call qualities are not available, and no considerably larger clone is one nucleotide away. The sample's time point label, decoded: cycle 4 day 1 (C4D1), after less than seven weeks of nivolumab. All trial patients had relapsed after autologous stem cell transplantation, with cohorts A, B and C differing in prior brentuximab vedotin exposure. The trial cohort comprised 56 patients with relapsed/refractory classical Hodgkin lymphoma whose best overall responses were complete response, partial response or progressive disease. Single-agent nivolumab was administered to trial patients in the multi-cohort phase II CheckMate 205 trial. An independent review committee assessed best overall response by applying the 2007 International Working Group response criteria. Trial PBMCs were collected just before the start of nivolumab (C1D1) and during therapy at cycle 2 day 1 and cycle 4 day 1. Peripheral blood was collected in 8 mL Vacutainer Cell Preparation Tubes, from which PBMCs were isolated by centrifugation and then cryopreserved.

The record originates from a study of PD-1 blockade in classical Hodgkin lymphoma (dated by TCRdb to 2018 to 2020). In terms of the full investigation: Nivolumab dosing was 3 mg/kg intravenously every 2 weeks, continuing until either disease progression or unacceptable toxicity. A peripheral blood immune signature of response to PD-1 blockade in classical Hodgkin lymphoma was defined using TCR beta sequencing and CyTOF. Overall results and qualifications from the work: CD4+ but not CD8+ TCR diversity rose significantly by C4D1 (p=0.0027 vs p=0.16), most apparent in complete responders (p=0.02). Lower diversity was seen in patients whose nivolumab began less than 1 year after ASCT, and these patients were left out of later analyses so that immune reconstitution would not confound the results. Trial patients with a complete response had baseline diversity similar to that of newly diagnosed patients, while partial responders and progressors had significantly lower diversity. The study was restricted to a single clinical trial cohort, and the causes of repertoire differences, possibly disease activity or prior therapy, were left undefined. Baseline TCR diversity was reported as lower in newly diagnosed patients than in healthy donors, and lower still in relapsed/refractory patients.

The cysteine opens and the phenylalanine closes a CDR3 of 16 amino acids. CDR3 DNA is the only sequence kept; it has 48 bases, read in frame from the first base. The germline V gene (reference sequence) supplies CDR1 SEHNR and CDR2 FQNEAQ. The trim is 4 bases for V and 3 bases for J, with a gap of 15 bases between the germline ends. The Qiagen DNeasy kit was used to extract genomic DNA from unsorted PBMCs and from the negatively selected CD4+ and CD8+ fractions. TCR beta CDR3 regions were subjected to amplification by immunoSEQ multiplex PCR with primers that anneal to V and J segments. A synthetic immune receptor repertoire was used to minimize amplification bias, and any remaining bias was removed computationally after sequencing. On the study's bioinformatics: Repertoire diversity was quantified as the Shannon entropy index using custom Python scripts. Unsorted, CD4+ and CD8+ repertoires were analyzed separately, except in combined analyses where CD4+ and CD8+ sequences were merged in silico. A clone was considered expanded if an increase in frequency of at least 2-fold after treatment relative to C1D1 was found, and a pseudocount of 0.5 was applied to clones undetected at baseline. Clones with 0 or 1 copy at C1D1 were defined as singleton clones, while clones with 2 or more copies were defined as non-singleton clones. Clones expanded in unsorted samples were assigned a CD4+, CD8+ or unknown annotation through matching of protein sequences in sorted samples from the same patient. Wilcoxon tests were applied to paired samples to test diversity changes from C1D1 to C4D1. TCRdb re-hosts the immuneACCESS table, in-frame sequences only. Its copies lack some clones; in the studies checked, an unresolved V gene accounts for under half of them, and the cause for the rest is not known. The V and J calls and clone size are taken from that table; D and trimming were inferred from the DNA. Present in this sample are 31,000 or so clones, approximately 65% of which were seen just once. The ten largest clones capture approximately 4% of the sample.

The rearrangement joined TRBV7-9 to TRBJ1-4; matching of 6 bases hints at TRBD1 as the D gene. Sequenced material: peripheral blood mononuclear cells (PBMCs), taken before the fourth cycle of nivolumab. This receptor was obtained from a human donor with classical Hodgkin lymphoma. The DNA reads TGTGCCAGCAGCTCCGATACAGGGCTGGCTAATGAAAAACTGTTTTTT. The translation is CASSSDTGLANEKLFF.